This TCR beta chain is from a study of T cells in Graves' hyperthyroidism and ophthalmopathy. Study-level points and caveats: In validation, the model predicted ophthalmopathy. These predictions came a median approximately 5.9 months before onset.

Criteria for exclusion of patients were uncontrolled infection, other autoimmune disease, pregnancy or lactation. Germline V gene lookup returns CDR1 MNHEY and CDR2 SVGAGI. Trimming shortened V by 0 bases and J by 4 bases, and 9 bases separated the two germline ends. This CDR3 spans 14 amino acids. TCR beta CDR3 regions were amplified from RNA. With the HTBI primer set, the TCR CDR3 went through a first round of RT-PCR. TCRdb ran MiXCR on the multiplex PCR reads and lists one entry per CDR3 protein. The top ten hold 25% to 30% of the sample, which has about 400,000 distinct CDR3 sequences, around 16% seen once. Notes on this clonotype: Its target is unknown.

This rearrangement joins TRBV6-5 to TRBJ1-1, with D maybe TRBD1 (5 bases). This TCR derives from a young woman with Graves' hyperthyroidism that later progressed to Graves' ophthalmopathy. The sequencing input was blood. In DNA, the CDR3 is TGTGCCAGCAGTTACTCGACAGAGAGCACTGAAGCTTTCTTT. It specifies CASSYSTESTEAFF.